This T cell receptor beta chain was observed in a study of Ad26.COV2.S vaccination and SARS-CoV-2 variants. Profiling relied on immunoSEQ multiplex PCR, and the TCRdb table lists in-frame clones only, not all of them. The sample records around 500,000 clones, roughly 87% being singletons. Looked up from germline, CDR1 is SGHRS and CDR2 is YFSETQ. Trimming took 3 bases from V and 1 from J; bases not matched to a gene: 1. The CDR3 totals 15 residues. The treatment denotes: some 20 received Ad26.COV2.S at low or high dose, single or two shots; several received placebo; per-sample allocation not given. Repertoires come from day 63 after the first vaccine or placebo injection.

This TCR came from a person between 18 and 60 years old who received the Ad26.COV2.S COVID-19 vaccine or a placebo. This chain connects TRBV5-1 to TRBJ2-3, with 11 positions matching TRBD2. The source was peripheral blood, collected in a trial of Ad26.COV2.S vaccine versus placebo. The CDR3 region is CASSWGLAGTDTQYF. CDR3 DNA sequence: TGCGCCAGCAGCTGGGGACTAGCGGGCACAGATACGCAGTATTTT. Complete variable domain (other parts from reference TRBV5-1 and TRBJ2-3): KAGVTQTPRYLIKTRGQQVTLSCSPISGHRSVSWYQQTPGQGLQFLFEYFSETQRNKGNFPGRFSGRQFSNSRSEMNVSTLELGDSALYLCASSWGLAGTDTQYFGPGTRLTVL.